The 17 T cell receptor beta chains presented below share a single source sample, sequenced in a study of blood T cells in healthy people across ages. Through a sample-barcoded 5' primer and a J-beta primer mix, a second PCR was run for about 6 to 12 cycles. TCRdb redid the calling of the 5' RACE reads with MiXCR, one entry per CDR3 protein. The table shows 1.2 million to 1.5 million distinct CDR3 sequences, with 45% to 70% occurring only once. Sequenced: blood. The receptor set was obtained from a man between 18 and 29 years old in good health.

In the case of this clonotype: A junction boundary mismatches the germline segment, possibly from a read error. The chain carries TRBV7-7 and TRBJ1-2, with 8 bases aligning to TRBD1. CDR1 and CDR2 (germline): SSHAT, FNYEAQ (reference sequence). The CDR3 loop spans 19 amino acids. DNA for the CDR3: TGTGCTAGCAACTCGTCCCGGGACAGGACCGGAGCCTCTTTCTATGGCTACACCTTC. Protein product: CASNSSRDRTGASFYGYTF. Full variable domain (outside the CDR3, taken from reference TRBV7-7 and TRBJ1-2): GAGVSQSPRYKVTKRGQDVTLRCDPISSHATLYWYQQALGQGPEFLTYFNYEAQPDKSGLPSDRFSAERPEGSISTLTIQRTEQRDSAMYRCASNSSRDRTGASFYGYTFGSGTRLTVV.

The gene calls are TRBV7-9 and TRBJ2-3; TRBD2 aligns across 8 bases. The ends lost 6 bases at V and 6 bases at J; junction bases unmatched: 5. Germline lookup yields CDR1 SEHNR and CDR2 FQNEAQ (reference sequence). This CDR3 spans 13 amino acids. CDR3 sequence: CASRGLGPDTQYF. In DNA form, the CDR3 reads TGTGCCAGCAGGGGACTAGGCCCGGATACGCAGTATTTT.

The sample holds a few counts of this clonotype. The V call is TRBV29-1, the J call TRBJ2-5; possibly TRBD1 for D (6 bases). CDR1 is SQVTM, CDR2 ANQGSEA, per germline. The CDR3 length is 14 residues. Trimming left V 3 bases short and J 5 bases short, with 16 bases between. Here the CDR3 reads CSVDRGEVMETQYF. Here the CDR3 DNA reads TGCAGCGTTGACAGGGGCGAAGTTATGGAGACCCAGTACTTC.

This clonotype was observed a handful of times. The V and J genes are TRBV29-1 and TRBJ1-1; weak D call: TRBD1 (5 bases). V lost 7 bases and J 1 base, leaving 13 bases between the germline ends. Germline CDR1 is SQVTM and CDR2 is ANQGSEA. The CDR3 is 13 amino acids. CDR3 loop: CSAGAGQNTEAFF. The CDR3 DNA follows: TGCAGCGCTGGAGCGGGGCAGAACACTGAAGCTTTCTTT.

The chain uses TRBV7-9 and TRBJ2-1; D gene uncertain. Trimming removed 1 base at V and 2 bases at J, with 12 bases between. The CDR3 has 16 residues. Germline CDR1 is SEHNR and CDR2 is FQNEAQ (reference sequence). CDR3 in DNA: TGTGCCAGCAGCTTAGGAGGACCCACTCCCTACAATGAGCAGTTCTTC. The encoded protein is CASSLGGPTPYNEQFF.

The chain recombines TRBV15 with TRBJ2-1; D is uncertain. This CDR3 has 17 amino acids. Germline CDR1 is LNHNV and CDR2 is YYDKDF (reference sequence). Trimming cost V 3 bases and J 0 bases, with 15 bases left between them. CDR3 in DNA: TGTGCCACCAGCAGCTGGCCCCTAATGGGCTCCTACAATGAGCAGTTCTTC. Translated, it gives CATSSWPLMGSYNEQFF.

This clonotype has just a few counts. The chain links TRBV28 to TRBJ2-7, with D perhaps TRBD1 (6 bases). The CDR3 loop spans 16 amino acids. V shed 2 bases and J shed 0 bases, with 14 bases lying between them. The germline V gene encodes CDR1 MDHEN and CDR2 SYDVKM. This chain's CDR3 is CASSLVRQGLSYEQYF. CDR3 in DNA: TGTGCCAGCAGTTTAGTCCGCCAGGGGCTCTCCTACGAGCAGTACTTC.

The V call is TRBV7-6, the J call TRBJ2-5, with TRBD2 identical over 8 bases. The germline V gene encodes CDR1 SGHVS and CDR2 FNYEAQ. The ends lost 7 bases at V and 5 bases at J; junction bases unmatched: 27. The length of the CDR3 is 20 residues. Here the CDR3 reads CASNRFRADYKRGIGETQYF. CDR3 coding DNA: TGTGCCAGCAACCGATTTCGGGCCGATTACAAGCGGGGGATTGGGGAGACCCAGTACTTC.

The CDR3 bases are TGTGCCATCAGTGGTCCGGGAGGAACCACGAACACCGGGGAGCTGTTTTTT. It codes for CAISGPGGTTNTGELFF. The V gene is TRBV10-3, the J gene TRBJ2-2; 7 bases fit TRBD2. This CDR3 contains 17 residues. Germline loops: CDR1 ENHRY, CDR2 SYGVKD. V shed 4 bases and J 0 bases; nucleotides not matched to a gene: 8.

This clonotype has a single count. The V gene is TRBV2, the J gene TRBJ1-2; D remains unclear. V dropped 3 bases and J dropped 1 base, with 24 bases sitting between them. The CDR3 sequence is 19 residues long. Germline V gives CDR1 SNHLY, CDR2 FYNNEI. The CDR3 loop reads CASSDLIDIVNTVNYGYTF. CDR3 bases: TGTGCCAGCAGTGACCTAATAGACATTGTCAATACGGTTAACTATGGCTACACCTTC.

The CDR3 nucleotides read TGCAGTGCCGAATGGGTGGGGGTGACAGATACGCAGTATTTT. Translated, it gives CSAEWVGVTDTQYF. The chain links TRBV20-1 to TRBJ2-3; possibly TRBD1 or TRBD2 for D (5 bases each). Germline V CDR1 and CDR2: DFQATT, SNEGSKA (reference sequence). V was trimmed by 6 bases and J by 3 bases, leaving 16 bases between them. The CDR3 is 14 amino acids.

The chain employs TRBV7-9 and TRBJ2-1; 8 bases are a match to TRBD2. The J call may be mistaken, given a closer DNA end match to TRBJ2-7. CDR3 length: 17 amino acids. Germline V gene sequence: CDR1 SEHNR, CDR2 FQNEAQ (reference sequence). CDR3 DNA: TGTGCCAGCAGCTCTGAATGGGGGACTAGGAGGTCTGATGAGCAGTACTTC. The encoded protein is CASSSEWGTRRSDEQYF.

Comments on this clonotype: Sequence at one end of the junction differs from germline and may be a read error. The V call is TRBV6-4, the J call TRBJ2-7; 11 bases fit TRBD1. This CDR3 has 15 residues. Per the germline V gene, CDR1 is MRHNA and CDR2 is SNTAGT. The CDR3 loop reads CAISGGTGGSNEQYF. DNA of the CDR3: TGTGCCATCAGTGGCGGGACAGGGGGGTCAAATGAGCAGTACTTC.

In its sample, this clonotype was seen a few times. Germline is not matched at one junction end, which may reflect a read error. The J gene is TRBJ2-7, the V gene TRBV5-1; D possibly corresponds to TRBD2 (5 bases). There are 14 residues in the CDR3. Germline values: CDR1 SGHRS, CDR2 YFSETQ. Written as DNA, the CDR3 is TGTGCCAGCAGTTTGTGGACGGGGTCCTACGAGCAGTACTTC. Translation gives CASSLWTGSYEQYF.

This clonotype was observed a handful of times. CDR3 coding DNA: TGTGCCAGCAGCCCCTCTATAGATACGCAGTATTTT. This gives the protein CASSPSIDTQYF. The chain couples TRBV4-2 to TRBJ2-3; D is unresolved. Trimming shortened V by 4 bases and J by 5 bases, and 7 bases separated the two germline ends. CDR1 is LGHNA and CDR2 is YNFKEQ in the germline V gene. The CDR3 extends over 12 amino acids.

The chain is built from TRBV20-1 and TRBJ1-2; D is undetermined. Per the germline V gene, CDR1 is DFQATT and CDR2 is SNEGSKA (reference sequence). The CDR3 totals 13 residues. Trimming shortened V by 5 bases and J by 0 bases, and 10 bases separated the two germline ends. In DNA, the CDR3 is TGCAGTGCTGCTCAACCCGCTAACTATGGCTACACCTTC. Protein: CSAAQPANYGYTF.

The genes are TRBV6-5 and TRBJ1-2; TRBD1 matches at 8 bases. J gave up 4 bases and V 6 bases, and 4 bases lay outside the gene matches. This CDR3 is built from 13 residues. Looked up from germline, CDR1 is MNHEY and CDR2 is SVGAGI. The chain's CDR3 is CASRQGVIYGYTF. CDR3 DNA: TGTGCCAGCAGACAGGGGGTGATCTATGGCTACACCTTC.